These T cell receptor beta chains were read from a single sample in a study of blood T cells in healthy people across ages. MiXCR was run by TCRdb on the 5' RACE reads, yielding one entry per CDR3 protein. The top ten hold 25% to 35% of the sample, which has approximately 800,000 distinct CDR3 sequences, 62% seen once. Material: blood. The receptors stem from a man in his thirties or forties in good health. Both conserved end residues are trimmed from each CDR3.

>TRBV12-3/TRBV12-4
ASARSTNEKLF
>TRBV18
ASSPWTGVHEQY
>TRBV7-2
ASSLTWNTDTQY
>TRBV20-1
SARAPGELF
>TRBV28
ASSPSQGDTYNEQF
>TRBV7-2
ASSLRPGNRVTGEQY
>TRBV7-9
ASSLAGGTLSYNEQF
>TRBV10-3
AISPEPQGHGYEQY
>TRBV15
ATSRDRGDTQY
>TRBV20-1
SADPGRYPSTDTQY
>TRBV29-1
SAKASGGSYEQY
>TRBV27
ASSFSGYDGSPLH
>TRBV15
ATNQGAEAGELF
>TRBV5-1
ASSLTAFTAKNIQY
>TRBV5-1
ASSVSGGAGVTYEQY
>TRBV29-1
SVAGLGTDTQY
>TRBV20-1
SARVLTGANVLT
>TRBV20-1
SAVGLGNQPQH
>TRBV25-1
ASSDPGTGGNEQF
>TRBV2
ASSEYRGAYEQY
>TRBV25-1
ASSWDGYGYT
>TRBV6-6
ASSYGARDLNQPQH
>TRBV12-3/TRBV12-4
ASSADGPNEQF
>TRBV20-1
SARDRRGTENYGYT
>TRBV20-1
SVVGTLAYEQY
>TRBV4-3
ASSQSPGSRAYGYT
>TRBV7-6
ASSSQTGLGYEQY
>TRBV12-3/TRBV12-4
ASSFIPSNYGYT
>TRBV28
ASSLRDGGETQY
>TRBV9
ASSPFLDRVTHEQY
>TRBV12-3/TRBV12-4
ASSSRTRNEQY
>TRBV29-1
SVGEGETTYEQY
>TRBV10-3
AAGTTYEQY
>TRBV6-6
ASSPNRVIAKNIQY
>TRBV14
ASSHLGWDRVDTQY
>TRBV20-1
SASPTANQPQH
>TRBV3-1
ASSQEANSYEQY
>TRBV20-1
SAIEFVRGSPDEQF
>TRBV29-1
SLGWDTDTQY
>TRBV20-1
SARDWASGAGNPRYEQY
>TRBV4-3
ASSPSWVGGYT
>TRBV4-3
ASSQFLGQDYNEQF
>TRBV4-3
ASSLEVLGQGLDGYT
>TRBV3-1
ASSQEVLPPTDTQY
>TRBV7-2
ASSDYYSNSPLH
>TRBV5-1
ASSESGGAGEQY
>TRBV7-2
ASSYRAGMYEQY
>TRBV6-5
ASSFALTGVHNSPLH
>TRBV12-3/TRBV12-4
ASSRQIFETQY
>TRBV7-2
ASIPGVSPSPGANVLT
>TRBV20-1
SARASSGGVDIQY
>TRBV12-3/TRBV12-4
ASSWGQGSPLH
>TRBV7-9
AGSVGSNSPLH
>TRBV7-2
ASSLERGLPYEQY
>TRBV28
ASSLGGQGINSPLH
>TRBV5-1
ASSLGSTPYEQY
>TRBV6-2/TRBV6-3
ASRLIAGGYEQY
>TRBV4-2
ASSQDEGHSYEQY
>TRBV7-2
ASSPRTGGGTYEQY